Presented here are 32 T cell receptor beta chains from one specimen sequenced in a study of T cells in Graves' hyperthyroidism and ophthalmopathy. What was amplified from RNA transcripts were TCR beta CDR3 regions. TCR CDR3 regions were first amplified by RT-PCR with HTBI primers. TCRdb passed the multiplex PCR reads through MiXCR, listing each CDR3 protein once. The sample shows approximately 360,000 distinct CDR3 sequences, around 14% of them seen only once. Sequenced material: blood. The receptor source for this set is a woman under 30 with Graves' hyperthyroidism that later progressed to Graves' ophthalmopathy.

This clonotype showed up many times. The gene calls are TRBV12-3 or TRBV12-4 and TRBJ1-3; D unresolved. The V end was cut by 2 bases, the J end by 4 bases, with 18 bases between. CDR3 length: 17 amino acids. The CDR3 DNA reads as TGTGCCAGCAGTTTAACGGTCTACGCGGGGTCCGGAAACACCATATATTTT. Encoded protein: CASSLTVYAGSGNTIYF.

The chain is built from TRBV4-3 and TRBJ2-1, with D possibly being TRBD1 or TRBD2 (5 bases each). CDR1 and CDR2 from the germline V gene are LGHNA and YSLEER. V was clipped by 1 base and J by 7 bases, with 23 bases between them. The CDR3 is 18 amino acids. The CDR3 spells CASSQAFNGGTLRNEQFF. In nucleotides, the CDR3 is TGCGCCAGCAGCCAAGCATTCAATGGTGGGACCTTACGGAATGAGCAGTTCTTC.

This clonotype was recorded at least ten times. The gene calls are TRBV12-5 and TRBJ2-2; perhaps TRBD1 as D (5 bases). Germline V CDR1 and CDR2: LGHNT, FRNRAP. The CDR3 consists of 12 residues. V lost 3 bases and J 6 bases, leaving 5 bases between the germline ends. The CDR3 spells CASGFRAGELFF. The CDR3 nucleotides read TGTGCTAGTGGTTTCAGGGCCGGGGAGCTGTTTTTT.

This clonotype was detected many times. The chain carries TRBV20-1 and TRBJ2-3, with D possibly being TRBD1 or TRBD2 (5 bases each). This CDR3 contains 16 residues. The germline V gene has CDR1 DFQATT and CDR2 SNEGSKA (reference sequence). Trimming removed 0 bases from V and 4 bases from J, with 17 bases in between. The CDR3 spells CSARDIPGPRADTQYF. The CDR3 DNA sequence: TGCAGTGCTAGAGACATTCCGGGACCGCGGGCAGATACGCAGTATTTT.

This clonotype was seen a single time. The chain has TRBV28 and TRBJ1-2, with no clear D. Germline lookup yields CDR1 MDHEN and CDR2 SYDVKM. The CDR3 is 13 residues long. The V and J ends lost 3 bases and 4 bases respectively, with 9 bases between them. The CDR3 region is CASSFRSAYGYTF. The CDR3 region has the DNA TGTGCCAGCAGTTTCCGGTCAGCCTATGGCTACACCTTC.

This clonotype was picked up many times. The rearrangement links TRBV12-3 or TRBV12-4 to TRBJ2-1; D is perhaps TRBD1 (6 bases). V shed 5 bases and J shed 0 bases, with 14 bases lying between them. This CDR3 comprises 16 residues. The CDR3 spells CASSPHSRGSYNEQFF. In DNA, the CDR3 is TGTGCCAGCAGTCCCCACAGCAGGGGCTCCTACAATGAGCAGTTCTTC.

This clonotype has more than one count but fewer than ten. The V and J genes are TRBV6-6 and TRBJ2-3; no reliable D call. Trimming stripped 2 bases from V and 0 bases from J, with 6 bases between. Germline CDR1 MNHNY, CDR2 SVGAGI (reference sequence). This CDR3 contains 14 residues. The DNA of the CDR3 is TGTGCCAGCAGTTACCTTTCTAGCACAGATACGCAGTATTTT. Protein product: CASSYLSSTDTQYF.

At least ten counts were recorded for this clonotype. The CDR3 region is CASSLVGYSYGYTF. DNA for the CDR3: TGTGCCAGCAGCTTAGTGGGCTACAGCTATGGCTACACCTTC. V usage is TRBV11-2 and J usage is TRBJ1-2, with no clear D. Germline V gene data show CDR1 as SGHAT and CDR2 as FQNNGV. This CDR3 is 14 amino acids long. V lost 1 base and J lost 4, with 10 bases in between. The full variable domain, rest sourced from reference TRBV11-2 and TRBJ1-2, is EAGVAQSPRYKIIEKRQSVAFWCNPISGHATLYWYQQILGQGPKLLIQFQNNGVVDDSQLPKDRFSAERLKGVDSTLKIQPAKLEDSAVYLCASSLVGYSYGYTFGSGTRLTVV.

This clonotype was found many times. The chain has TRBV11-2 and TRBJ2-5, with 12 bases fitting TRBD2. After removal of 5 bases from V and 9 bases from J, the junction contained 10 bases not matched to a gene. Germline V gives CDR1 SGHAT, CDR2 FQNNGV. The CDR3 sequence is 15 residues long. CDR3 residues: CASSGQTSGRLPQYF. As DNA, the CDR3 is TGTGCCAGCAGCGGGCAGACTAGCGGGAGATTACCCCAGTACTTC.

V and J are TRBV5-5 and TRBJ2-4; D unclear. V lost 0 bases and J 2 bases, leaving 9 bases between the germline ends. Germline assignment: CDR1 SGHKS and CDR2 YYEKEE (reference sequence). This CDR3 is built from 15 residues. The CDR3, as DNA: TGTGCCAGCAGCTTGGAGCTGGGTTCCAAAAACATTCAGTACTTC. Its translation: CASSLELGSKNIQYF.

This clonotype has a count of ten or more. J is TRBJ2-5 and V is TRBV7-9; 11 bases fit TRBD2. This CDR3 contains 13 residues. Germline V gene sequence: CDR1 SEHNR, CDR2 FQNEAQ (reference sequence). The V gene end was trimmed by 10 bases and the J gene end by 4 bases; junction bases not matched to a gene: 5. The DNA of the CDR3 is TGTGCCACTACTAGCGGGAGTCTAGAGACCCAGTACTTC. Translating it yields CATTSGSLETQYF. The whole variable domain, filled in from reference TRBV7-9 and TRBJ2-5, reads DTGVSQNPRHKITKRGQNVTFRCDPISEHNRLYWYRQTLGQGPEFLTYFQNEAQLEKSRLLSDRFSAERPKGSFSTLEIQRTEQGDSAMYLCATTSGSLETQYFGPGTRLLVL.

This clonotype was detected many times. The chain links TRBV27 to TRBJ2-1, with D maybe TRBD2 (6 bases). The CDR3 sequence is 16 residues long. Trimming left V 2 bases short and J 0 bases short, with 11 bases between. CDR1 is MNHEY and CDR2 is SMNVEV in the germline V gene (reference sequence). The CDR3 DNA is TGTGCCAGCAGTTTACGAGCGGGCCCCTCCTACAATGAGCAGTTCTTC. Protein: CASSLRAGPSYNEQFF.

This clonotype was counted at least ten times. The CDR3 DNA reads as TGTGCCAGCAGATCTGGGGGTAATTCACCCCTCCACTTT. Translated: CASRSGGNSPLHF. V is TRBV28 and J is TRBJ1-6, with D perhaps TRBD1 (5 bases). CDR1 and CDR2 (germline): MDHEN, SYDVKM. Trimming shortened V by 6 bases and J by 6 bases, and 9 bases separated the two germline ends. The CDR3 loop spans 13 amino acids.

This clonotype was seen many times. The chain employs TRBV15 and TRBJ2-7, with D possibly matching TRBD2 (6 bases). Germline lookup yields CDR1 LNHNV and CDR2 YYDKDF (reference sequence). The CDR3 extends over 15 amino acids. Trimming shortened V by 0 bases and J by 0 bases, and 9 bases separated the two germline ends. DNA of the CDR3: TGTGCCACCAGCAGAGATAACGGGGGCTCCTACGAGCAGTACTTC. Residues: CATSRDNGGSYEQYF.

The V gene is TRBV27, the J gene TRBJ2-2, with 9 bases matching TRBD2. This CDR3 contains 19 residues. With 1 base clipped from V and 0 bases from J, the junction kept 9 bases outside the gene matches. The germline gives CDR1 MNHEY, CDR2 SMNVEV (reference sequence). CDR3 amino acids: CASSLFLAGSKANTGELFF. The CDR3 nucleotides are TGTGCCAGCAGTTTATTCCTAGCGGGGAGCAAAGCGAACACCGGGGAGCTGTTTTTT.

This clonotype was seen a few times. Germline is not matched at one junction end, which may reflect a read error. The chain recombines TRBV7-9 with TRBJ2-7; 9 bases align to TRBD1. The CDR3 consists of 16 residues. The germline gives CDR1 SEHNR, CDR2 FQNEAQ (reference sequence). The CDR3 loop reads CASSPLSGQGTYGQYF. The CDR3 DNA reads TGTGCCAGCAGCCCTCTCTCGGGACAGGGTACCTACGGGCAGTACTTC.

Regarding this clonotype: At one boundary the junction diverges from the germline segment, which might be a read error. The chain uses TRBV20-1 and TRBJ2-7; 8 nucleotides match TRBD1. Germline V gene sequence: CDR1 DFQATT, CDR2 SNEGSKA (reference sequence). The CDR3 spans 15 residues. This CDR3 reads CSVTGTGLIIYEQCF. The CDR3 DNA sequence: TGCAGTGTCACCGGGACAGGTTTGATAATTTACGAGCAGTGCTTC.

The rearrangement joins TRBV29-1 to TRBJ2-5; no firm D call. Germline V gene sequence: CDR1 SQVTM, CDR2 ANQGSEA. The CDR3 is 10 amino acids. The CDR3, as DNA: TGCAGTTTTGGGATTGAGACCCAGTACTTC. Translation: CSFGIETQYF.

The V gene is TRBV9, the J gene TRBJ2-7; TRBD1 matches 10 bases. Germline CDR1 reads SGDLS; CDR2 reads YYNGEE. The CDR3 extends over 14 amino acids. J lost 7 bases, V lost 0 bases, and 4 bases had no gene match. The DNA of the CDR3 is TGTGCCAGCAGCGTAGGACAGGGGGCGAGGGAGCAGTACTTC. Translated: CASSVGQGAREQYF.

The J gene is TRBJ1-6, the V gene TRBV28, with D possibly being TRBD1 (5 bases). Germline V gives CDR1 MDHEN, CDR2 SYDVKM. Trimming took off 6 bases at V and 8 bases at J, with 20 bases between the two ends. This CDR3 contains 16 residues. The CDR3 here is CASSSGTGRVYSPLHF. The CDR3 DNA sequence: TGTGCCAGCAGCAGCGGGACGGGCAGGGTTTATTCACCCCTCCACTTT.

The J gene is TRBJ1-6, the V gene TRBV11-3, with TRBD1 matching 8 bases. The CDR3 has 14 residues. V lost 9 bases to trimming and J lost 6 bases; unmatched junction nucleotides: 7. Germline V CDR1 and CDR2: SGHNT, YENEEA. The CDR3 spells CASNQGAINSPLHF. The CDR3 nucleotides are TGTGCCAGTAACCAGGGGGCGATTAATTCACCCCTCCACTTT.

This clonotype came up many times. The CDR3 reads CASSQGGGDVHEQYF. For the CDR3, the DNA is TGTGCCAGCAGTCAAGGGGGGGGAGACGTCCACGAGCAGTACTTC. This chain uses TRBV11-3 with TRBJ2-7, with D maybe TRBD2 (7 bases). The CDR3 is 15 amino acids. CDR1 is SGHNT, CDR2 YENEEA, per germline. V dropped 6 bases and J dropped 5 bases, with 20 bases sitting between them.

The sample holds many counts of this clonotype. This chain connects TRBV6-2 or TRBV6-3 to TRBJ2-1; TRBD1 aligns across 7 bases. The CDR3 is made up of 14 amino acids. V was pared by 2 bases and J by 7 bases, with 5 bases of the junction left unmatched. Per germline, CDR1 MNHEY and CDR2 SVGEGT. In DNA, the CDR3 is TGTGCCAGCAGTTACGGGGCACAGGGGAATGAGCAGTTCTTC. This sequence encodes CASSYGAQGNEQFF.

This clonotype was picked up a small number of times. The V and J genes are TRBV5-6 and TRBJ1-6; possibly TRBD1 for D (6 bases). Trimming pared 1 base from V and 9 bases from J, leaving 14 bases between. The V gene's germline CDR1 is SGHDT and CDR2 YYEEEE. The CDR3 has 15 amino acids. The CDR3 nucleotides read TGTGCCAGCAGCTTGAGAGGGGGGGGTGGTTCACCCCTCCACTTT. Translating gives CASSLRGGGGSPLHF.

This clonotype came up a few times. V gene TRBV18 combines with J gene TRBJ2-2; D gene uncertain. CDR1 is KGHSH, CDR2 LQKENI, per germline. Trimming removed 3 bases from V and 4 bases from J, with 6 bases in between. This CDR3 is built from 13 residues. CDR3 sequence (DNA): TGTGCCAGCTCACCCCTGGCCACCGGGGAGCTGTTTTTT. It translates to CASSPLATGELFF.

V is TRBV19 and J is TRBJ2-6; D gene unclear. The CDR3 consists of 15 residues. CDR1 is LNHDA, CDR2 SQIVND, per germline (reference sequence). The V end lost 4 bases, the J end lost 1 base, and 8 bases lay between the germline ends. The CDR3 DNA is TGTGCCAGTAGTACTCAGAGTTCTGGGGCCAACGTCCTGACTTTC. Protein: CASSTQSSGANVLTF.

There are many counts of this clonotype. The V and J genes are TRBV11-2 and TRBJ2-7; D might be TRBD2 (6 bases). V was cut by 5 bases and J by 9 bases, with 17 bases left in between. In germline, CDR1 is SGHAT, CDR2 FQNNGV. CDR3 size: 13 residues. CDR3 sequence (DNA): TGTGCCAGCAGCGCACCGGGAGAAGTAGGGCAGTACTTC. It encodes CASSAPGEVGQYF.

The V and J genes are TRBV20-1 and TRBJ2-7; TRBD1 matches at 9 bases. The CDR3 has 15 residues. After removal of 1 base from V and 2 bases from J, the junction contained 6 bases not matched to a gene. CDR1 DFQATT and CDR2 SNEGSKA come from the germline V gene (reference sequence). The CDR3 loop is CSARGSTGGTYEQYF. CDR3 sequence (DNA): TGCAGTGCTAGAGGTTCGACAGGGGGAACCTACGAGCAGTACTTC.

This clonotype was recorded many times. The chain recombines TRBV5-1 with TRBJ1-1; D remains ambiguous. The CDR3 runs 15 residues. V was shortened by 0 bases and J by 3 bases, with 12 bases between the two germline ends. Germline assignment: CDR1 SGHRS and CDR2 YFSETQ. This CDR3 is CASSLVGSKYTEAFF. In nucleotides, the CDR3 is TGCGCCAGCAGCTTGGTTGGCAGCAAGTACACTGAAGCTTTCTTT. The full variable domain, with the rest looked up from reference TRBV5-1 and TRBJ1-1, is KAGVTQTPRYLIKTRGQQVTLSCSPISGHRSVSWYQQTPGQGLQFLFEYFSETQRNKGNFPGRFSGRQFSNSRSEMNVSTLELGDSALYLCASSLVGSKYTEAFFGQGTRLTVV.

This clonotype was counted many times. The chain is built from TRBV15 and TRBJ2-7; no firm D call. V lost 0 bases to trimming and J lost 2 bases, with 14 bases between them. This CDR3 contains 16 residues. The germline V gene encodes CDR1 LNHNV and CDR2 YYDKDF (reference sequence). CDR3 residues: CATSRDRSRLTYEQYF. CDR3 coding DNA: TGTGCCACCAGCAGAGATAGGTCGCGACTTACCTACGAGCAGTACTTC.

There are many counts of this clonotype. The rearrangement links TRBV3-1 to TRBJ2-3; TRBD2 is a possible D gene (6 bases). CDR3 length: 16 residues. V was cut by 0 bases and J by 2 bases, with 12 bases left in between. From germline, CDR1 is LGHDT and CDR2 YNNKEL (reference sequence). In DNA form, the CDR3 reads TGTGCCAGCAGCCAAGAACTAGCTGCCATCACAGATACGCAGTATTTT. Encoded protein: CASSQELAAITDTQYF.

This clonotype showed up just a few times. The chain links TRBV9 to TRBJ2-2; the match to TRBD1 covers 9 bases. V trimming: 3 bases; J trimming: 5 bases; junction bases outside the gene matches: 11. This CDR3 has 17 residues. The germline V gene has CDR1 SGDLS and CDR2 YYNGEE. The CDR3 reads CASSAGGQGDVTGELFF. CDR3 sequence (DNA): TGTGCCAGCAGCGCGGGGGGACAGGGAGACGTGACCGGGGAGCTGTTTTTT. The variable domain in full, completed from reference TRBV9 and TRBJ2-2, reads DSGVTQTPKHLITATGQRVTLRCSPRSGDLSVYWYQQSLDQGLQFLIQYYNGEERAKGNILERFSAQQFPDLHSELNLSSLELGDSALYFCASSAGGQGDVTGELFFGEGSRLTVL.